The 10 T cell receptor beta chains listed next were all sequenced from one sample in a study of OX40 agonist ivuxolimab in advanced cancers. Sequenced by immunoSEQ multiplex PCR; TCRdb stores in-frame clones only, minus some. The table has about 36,000 clones, over 75% seen once. The sample here was CD4+ or CD8+ T cells sorted from blood, taken in a trial of the OX40 agonist ivuxolimab. The origin of the receptors is an adult with an advanced solid tumor such as melanoma, head and neck, liver or kidney cancer.

The gene calls are TRBV5-1 and TRBJ2-3; 10 bases match TRBD2. The CDR3 is made up of 16 amino acids. CDR1 and CDR2 (germline): SGHRS, YFSETQ. Unmatched junction bases numbered 4, after V lost 2 bases and J lost 1 base. The CDR3 here is CASSFGLAEGTDTQYF. DNA of the CDR3: TGCGCCAGCAGCTTCGGACTAGCGGAGGGCACAGATACGCAGTATTTT.

The chain joins TRBV15 to TRBJ2-6; D not resolved. Per the germline V gene, CDR1 is LNHNV and CDR2 is YYDKDF (reference sequence). The CDR3 consists of 17 residues. Trimming took off 1 base at V and 0 bases at J, with 10 bases between the two ends. The CDR3 coding sequence is TGTGCCACCAGCAGAGGGGTCGAGGTCTCTGGGGCCAACGTCCTGACTTTC. Translating it yields CATSRGVEVSGANVLTF.

The chain has TRBV7-2 and TRBJ2-2; possible D gene TRBD2, 5 bases. V was clipped by 2 bases and J by 3 bases, with 19 bases between them. This CDR3 comprises 18 residues. Germline assignment: CDR1 SGHTA and CDR2 FQGNSA. The CDR3 DNA follows: TGTGCCAGCAGCTTATTGGTCCCGGGGAGCGTCGACACCGGGGAGCTGTTTTTT. Translated, it gives CASSLLVPGSVDTGELFF.

V gene TRBV6-6 combines with J gene TRBJ2-5; possible D gene TRBD1, 7 bases. This CDR3 has 14 residues. Germline V CDR1 and CDR2: MNHNY, SVGAGI (reference sequence). V shed 5 bases and J shed 2 bases, with 12 bases lying between them. The CDR3 here is CASSAGGRQETQYF. In DNA, the CDR3 is TGTGCCAGCAGTGCAGGGGGGCGTCAAGAGACCCAGTACTTC.

The chain carries TRBV5-4 and TRBJ1-1, with D possibly TRBD1 on 5 matching bases. V lost 0 bases and J lost 5, with 14 bases in between. The length of the CDR3 is 15 residues. CDR1 and CDR2 from the germline V gene are SGHNT and YYREEE (reference sequence). Here the CDR3 DNA reads TGTGCCAGCAGCTTGGTGGGGGGTAGAGGGACTGAAGCTTTCTTT. This translates into CASSLVGGRGTEAFF.

This clone was detected only once. The gene calls are TRBV7-6 and TRBJ2-1; 8 nucleotides agree with TRBD1. The junction had 4 bases not matched to a gene; V was cut back by 2 bases and J by 4 bases. In germline, CDR1 is SGHVS, CDR2 FNYEAQ. The CDR3 is 15 amino acids. CDR3 DNA sequence: TGTGCCAGCAGCTTACGGACAGGGTCTTACAATGAGCAGTTCTTC. Amino acid sequence: CASSLRTGSYNEQFF.

This clone was found a few times. V and J are TRBV19 and TRBJ1-5; maybe TRBD1 (5 bases). CDR1 and CDR2 (germline): LNHDA, SQIVND (reference sequence). The CDR3 consists of 13 residues. Trimming pared 10 bases from V and 7 bases from J, leaving 17 bases between. DNA for the CDR3: TGTGCCACAACTCAGGGTGGCTACCAGCCCCAGCATTTT. This gives the protein CATTQGGYQPQHF. Complete variable domain (other parts from reference TRBV19 and TRBJ1-5): DGGITQSPKYLFRKEGQNVTLSCEQNLNHDAMYWYRQDPGQGLRLIYYSQIVNDFQKGDIAEGYSVSREKKESFPLTVTSAQKNPTAFYLCATTQGGYQPQHFGDGTRLSIL.

This clone has just a few counts. The V and J genes are TRBV2 and TRBJ2-1; D possibly corresponds to TRBD1 (7 bases). Trimming cost V 3 bases and J 5 bases, with 11 bases left between them. Germline V gives CDR1 SNHLY, CDR2 FYNNEI. The CDR3 spans 14 residues. CDR3 coding DNA: TGTGCCAGCAGTGACCCCAGGGGGGACAATGAGCAGTTCTTC. It specifies CASSDPRGDNEQFF.

The rearrangement joins TRBV28 to TRBJ1-1; D unclear. The V gene's germline CDR1 is MDHEN and CDR2 SYDVKM. The CDR3 extends over 11 amino acids. V lost 2 bases, J lost 13 bases, and 11 bases lay in between. The CDR3 here is CASSLIGLIFF. CDR3 in DNA: TGTGCCAGCAGTTTAATCGGATTAATTTTCTTT.

This clone was seen a handful of times. The chain combines TRBV6-5 with TRBJ2-1; D is perhaps TRBD2 (6 bases). The CDR3 is 16 residues long. Germline V gene data show CDR1 as MNHEY and CDR2 as SVGAGI. V lost 4 bases, J lost 3 bases, and 16 bases lay in between. Written as DNA, the CDR3 is TGTGCCAGCAGTTTCCTTGGGGGGAGAAACTACAATGAGCAGTTCTTC. Residues: CASSFLGGRNYNEQFF.